The 10 T cell receptor beta chains listed next were all sequenced from one sample in a study of blood T cell repertoires in COVID-19. Here immunoSEQ multiplex PCR was the method, and the copy in TCRdb shows in-frame clones only, minus some. The sample has 150,000 to 200,000 clones; about 83% are singletons. Material: PBMCs or T cells enriched from blood (not recorded which). The source of these receptors is a woman in her 30s who had been exposed to COVID-19.

This chain connects TRBV12-3 or TRBV12-4 to TRBJ1-4; D is undetermined. The CDR3 length is 12 residues. V gave up 6 bases and J gave up 8 bases, with 10 bases separating them. The CDR3 region is CASSASWEKLFF. In DNA, the CDR3 is TGTGCCAGCAGCGCTAGCTGGGAAAAACTGTTTTTT.

This clone appeared a single time. The V gene is TRBV9, the J gene TRBJ1-1, with 12 bases matching TRBD1. V shed 4 bases, J shed 1 base, and the junction held 14 bases outside the gene matches. Germline CDR1 reads SGDLS; CDR2 reads YYNGEE. The CDR3 contains 19 residues. Here the CDR3 reads CASSSGTGGKRTGNTEAFF. CDR3 coding DNA: TGTGCCAGCAGCTCCGGGACAGGGGGCAAGAGAACGGGGAACACTGAAGCTTTCTTT.

V is TRBV7-6 and J is TRBJ1-6, with TRBD1 matching over 9 bases. This CDR3 comprises 17 residues. Germline V gives CDR1 SGHVS, CDR2 FNYEAQ. V lost 4 bases to trimming and J lost 9 bases; unmatched junction nucleotides: 13. The CDR3 region is CASSSGQGFSRSSPLHF. In DNA, the CDR3 is TGTGCCAGCAGCTCTGGACAGGGGTTTTCTCGGAGTTCACCCCTCCACTTT.

V and J are TRBV6-1 and TRBJ1-5, with D possibly matching TRBD1 (5 bases). The CDR3 contains 19 residues. Looked up from germline, CDR1 is MNHNS and CDR2 is SASEGT. V lost 0 bases, J lost 5 bases, and 23 bases lay in between. CDR3 DNA sequence: TGTGCCAGCAGTGAAGCCTCCTGGGTGGGGGGATTCGTCCATCAGCCCCAGCATTTT. This translates into CASSEASWVGGFVHQPQHF.

This clone was detected only once. This chain joins TRBV29-1 and TRBJ1-1; 7 positions agree with TRBD1. Germline V gene sequence: CDR1 SQVTM, CDR2 ANQGSEA. This CDR3 comprises 14 residues. Trimming cost V 4 bases and J 0 bases; bases outside gene matches: 5. The DNA of the CDR3 is TGCAGCGTTGCCCGAGGGACAGTGAACACTGAAGCTTTCTTT. Its translation is CSVARGTVNTEAFF. Based on the CDR3 plus reference TRBV29-1 and TRBJ1-1, the full variable domain is SAVISQKPSRDICQRGTSLTIQCQVDSQVTMMFWYRQQPGQSLTLIATANQGSEATYESGFVIDKFPISRPNLTFSTLTVSNMSPEDSSIYLCSVARGTVNTEAFFGQGTRLTVV.

This clone was seen once. This chain connects TRBV27 to TRBJ1-1; D gene unclear. The CDR3 totals 11 residues. Germline V lookup: CDR1 MNHEY, CDR2 SMNVEV (reference sequence). V was shortened by 10 bases and J by 4 bases, with 10 bases between the two germline ends. The CDR3 sequence is CATSLFTEAFF. In nucleotides, the CDR3 is TGTGCCACCAGCCTGTTCACTGAAGCTTTCTTT.

The rearrangement links TRBV29-1 to TRBJ1-2; D is uncertain. Trimming took 2 bases from V and 0 from J, leaving 7 bases between them. This CDR3 contains 13 residues. Germline V gene data show CDR1 as SQVTM and CDR2 as ANQGSEA. CDR3 nucleotide sequence: TGCAGCGTTGAAAGACTTTCTAACTATGGCTACACCTTC. This translates into CSVERLSNYGYTF.

The genes are TRBV5-8 and TRBJ1-1, with TRBD1 matching 9 bases. Germline V gives CDR1 SGHTS, CDR2 YDEGEE. The CDR3 loop spans 15 amino acids. Trimming cost V 2 bases and J 0 bases; bases outside gene matches: 2. The chain's CDR3 is CASSLGTGMNTEAFF. Here the CDR3 DNA reads TGTGCCAGCAGCTTAGGGACAGGGATGAACACTGAAGCTTTCTTT.

This clone was seen just once. CDR3 DNA sequence: TGTGCCAGCAGCACGTTAGGGGGCGCTGGGGAAAAACTGTTTTTT. This translates into CASSTLGGAGEKLFF. The chain links TRBV5-5 to TRBJ1-4; 7 bases match TRBD1. This CDR3 has 15 residues. The trim removed 4 bases at V and 8 bases at J, leaving 11 bases unmatched. Germline CDR1 is SGHKS and CDR2 is YYEKEE (reference sequence).

The chain combines TRBV4-2 with TRBJ2-3; the match to TRBD2 covers 12 bases. In germline, CDR1 is LGHNA, CDR2 YNFKEQ. V dropped 0 bases and J dropped 4; count of bases not matched to a gene: 5. The CDR3 is 17 amino acids. The CDR3 nucleotides read TGTGCCAGCAGCCAAGAGGGCCTAGCGGGGGGGCCAGATACGCAGTATTTT. This encodes CASSQEGLAGGPDTQYF.